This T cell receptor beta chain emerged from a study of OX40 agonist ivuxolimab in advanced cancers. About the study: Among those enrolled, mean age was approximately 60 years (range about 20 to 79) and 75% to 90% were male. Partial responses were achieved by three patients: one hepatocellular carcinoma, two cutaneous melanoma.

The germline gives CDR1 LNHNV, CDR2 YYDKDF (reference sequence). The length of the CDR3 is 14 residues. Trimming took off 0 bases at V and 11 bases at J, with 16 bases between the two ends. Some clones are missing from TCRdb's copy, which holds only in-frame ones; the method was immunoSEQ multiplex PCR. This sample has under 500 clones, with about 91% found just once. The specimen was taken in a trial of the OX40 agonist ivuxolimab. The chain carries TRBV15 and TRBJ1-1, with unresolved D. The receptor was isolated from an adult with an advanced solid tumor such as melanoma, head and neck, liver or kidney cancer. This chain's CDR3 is CATSRDFGDEEAFF. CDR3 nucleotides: TGTGCCACCAGCAGAGACTTCGGTGATGAAGAGGCTTTCTTT. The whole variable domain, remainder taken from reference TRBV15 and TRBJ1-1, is DAMVIQNPRYQVTQFGKPVTLSCSQTLNHNVMYWYQQKSSQAPKLLFHYYDKDFNNEADTPDNFQSRRPNTSFCFLDIRSPGLGDTAMYLCATSRDFGDEEAFFGQGTRLTVV.